This T cell receptor beta chain was retrieved from a study of radiotherapy plus CTLA-4 blockade in lung cancer. Study-level points and caveats: Together with interferon-beta, which increased in serum after radiation, early dynamic changes in blood T cell clones were reportedly the best predictors of response.

Using immunoSEQ multiplex PCR, the repertoire was profiled, and TCRdb retains in-frame clones only, with some absent. The data contain approximately 77,000 clones, roughly 79% of them singletons. Points on this clone: Its specificity is unknown.

The receptor's source is a human donor with non-small cell lung cancer whose response to radiotherapy plus ipilimumab could not be evaluated. Some clones in this sample may be carry-over from other donors' samples. This material consisted of peripheral blood, taken from a patient treated with radiotherapy plus ipilimumab.

CDR3 in DNA: TGTGCCAGCAGTTCCAGGGAAGAGACCCAGTACTTC. It codes for CASSSREETQYF. J is TRBJ2-5 and V is TRBV6-5; tentative D call: TRBD1 (5 bases). This CDR3 is built from 12 residues. The germline V gene encodes CDR1 MNHEY and CDR2 SVGAGI. V lost 4 bases and J lost 3, with 6 bases in between.